One and the same sample provided the 30 T cell receptor beta chains below, sequenced in a study of blood T cells in healthy people across ages. Primed by a sample-barcoded 5' primer and a J-beta primer mix, a second PCR proceeded for about 7 to 11 cycles. From the 5' RACE reads, TCRdb called clonotypes with MiXCR, one entry per CDR3 protein. The sample consists of 650,000 to 1,000,000 distinct CDR3 sequences, about 36% of them appearing once. The specimen sequenced was blood. These receptors all stem from a man younger than 35 in good health.

This clonotype turned up a few times. This chain links TRBV5-1 with TRBJ2-7; D gene unclear. V was clipped by 5 bases and J by 9 bases, with 9 bases between them. In germline, CDR1 is SGHRS, CDR2 YFSETQ. This CDR3 has 10 amino acids. The CDR3 DNA reads TGCGCCAGCAGGCAGACCCGGCAGTACTTC. Its protein product is CASRQTRQYF.

This sequence joins TRBV6-6 and TRBJ1-6, with D possibly being TRBD1 (5 bases). The ends were cut back, 6 bases at V and 6 bases at J, with 12 bases in the middle. Germline V gene sequence: CDR1 MNHNY, CDR2 SVGAGI (reference sequence). This CDR3 is built from 14 residues. In DNA form, the CDR3 reads TGTGCCAGCAGCCCCAGGGAGGGTAATTCACCCCTCCACTTT. It encodes CASSPREGNSPLHF.

The chain uses TRBV5-1 and TRBJ2-1; no clear D. Trimming stripped 4 bases from V and 1 base from J, with 12 bases between. The CDR3 loop spans 15 amino acids. Germline lookup yields CDR1 SGHRS and CDR2 YFSETQ. For the CDR3, the DNA is TGCGCCAGCAGCGGAGAATTAGGGTCCTACAATGAGCAGTTCTTC. Protein sequence: CASSGELGSYNEQFF.

This chain links TRBV29-1 with TRBJ1-2; 9 bases are a match to TRBD1. CDR1 is SQVTM, CDR2 ANQGSEA, per germline. V trimming: 7 bases; J trimming: 4 bases; junction bases outside the gene matches: 13. The CDR3 is 15 residues long. CDR3 protein: CSASGTGLRIYGYTF. The CDR3 DNA sequence: TGCAGCGCCTCCGGGACAGGGTTAAGGATCTATGGCTACACCTTC.

The chain carries TRBV4-1 and TRBJ1-4, with 8 positions matching TRBD1. The CDR3 is 14 amino acids. V shed 1 base and J 8 bases; nucleotides not matched to a gene: 3. CDR1 MGHRA and CDR2 YSYEKL come from the germline V gene. The CDR3 coding sequence is TGCGCCAGCAGCCAAGGACAGGGGACGGAAAAACTGTTTTTT. This encodes CASSQGQGTEKLFF.

V is TRBV5-4 and J is TRBJ1-4; D gene uncertain. V was cut by 4 bases and J by 4 bases, with 11 bases left in between. CDR1 and CDR2 (germline): SGHNT, YYREEE (reference sequence). The CDR3 has 14 residues. For the CDR3, the DNA is TGTGCCAGCAGCCCCCGGGCCGATAATGAAAAACTGTTTTTT. Translation: CASSPRADNEKLFF. Full variable domain (remainder filled in from reference TRBV5-4 and TRBJ1-4): ETGVTQSPTHLIKTRGQQVTLRCSSQSGHNTVSWYQQALGQGPQFIFQYYREEENGRGNFPPRFSGLQFPNYSSELNVNALELDDSALYLCASSPRADNEKLFFGSGTQLSVL.

This clonotype was seen only once. The chain carries TRBV4-2 and TRBJ2-3; D assignment may be TRBD1 or TRBD2 (5 bases each). In germline, CDR1 is LGHNA, CDR2 YNFKEQ. There are 17 residues in the CDR3. V was cut by 1 base and J by 3 bases, with 17 bases left in between. CDR3 amino acids: CASSQGLGVGKTDTQYF. Written as DNA, the CDR3 is TGTGCCAGCAGCCAAGGATTGGGGGTAGGGAAAACAGATACGCAGTATTTT.

The rearrangement joins TRBV9 to TRBJ2-7; possibly TRBD1 for D (5 bases). V was cut by 0 bases and J by 1 base, with 8 bases left in between. In germline, CDR1 is SGDLS, CDR2 YYNGEE. The CDR3 is 14 residues long. CDR3 DNA: TGTGCCAGCAGCGTAGGGGCAGGGTCCTACGAGCAGTACTTC. Amino acids: CASSVGAGSYEQYF.

This sequence joins TRBV12-3 or TRBV12-4 and TRBJ2-5, with TRBD2 matching 8 bases. The CDR3 is 17 residues long. Trimming removed 6 bases from V and 11 bases from J; junction bases left unmatched: 23. CDR3 sequence reads: CASRGLVGGSSYNEQYF. CDR3 bases: TGTGCCAGCAGGGGACTAGTGGGGGGGTCCTCCTACAATGAGCAGTACTTC.

This clonotype was detected many times. The chain combines TRBV12-3 or TRBV12-4 with TRBJ2-7; D gene uncertain. This CDR3 is built from 13 residues. V lost 4 bases to trimming and J lost 1 base, with 8 bases between them. The CDR3 spells CASSSQGSYEQYF. The DNA of the CDR3 is TGTGCCAGCAGTTCCCAAGGGTCCTACGAGCAGTACTTC.

The V call is TRBV20-1, the J call TRBJ1-5; weak D call: TRBD1 (5 bases). The CDR3 has 14 residues. The germline V and J ends were trimmed by 4 bases and 4 bases, with 14 bases remaining between them. Germline lookup yields CDR1 DFQATT and CDR2 SNEGSKA (reference sequence). The CDR3 protein is CSATRDLVNQPQHF. The CDR3 DNA is TGCAGTGCTACCCGGGACCTTGTGAATCAGCCCCAGCATTTT.

This chain connects TRBV29-1 to TRBJ2-1; 7 nucleotides match TRBD1. The germline V gene encodes CDR1 SQVTM and CDR2 ANQGSEA. The CDR3 spans 14 residues. V gave up 7 bases and J gave up 3 bases; unmatched junction bases: 9. CDR3 in DNA: TGCAGCGCTCGGCTGGACAGGCTCTACAATGAGCAGTTCTTC. It specifies CSARLDRLYNEQFF.

This clonotype was observed at least ten times. This chain connects TRBV7-8 to TRBJ1-5, with D hard to call. Between the trimmed V and J ends, which lost 1 base and 6 bases, there was a span of 4 bases. Germline loops: CDR1 SGHVS, CDR2 FQNEAQ. This CDR3 spans 12 amino acids. DNA of the CDR3: TGTGCCAGCAGCTTAGAGGGTCAGCCCCAGCATTTT. Residues: CASSLEGQPQHF.

This clonotype was seen at least ten times. The rearrangement links TRBV20-1 to TRBJ2-3; 11 bases align to TRBD2. There are 15 residues in the CDR3. Germline lookup yields CDR1 DFQATT and CDR2 SNEGSKA (reference sequence). Trimming took 2 bases from V and 4 from J; bases not matched to a gene: 5. CDR3 amino acids: CSARQLAGVSDTQYF. The CDR3 DNA is TGCAGTGCTAGACAACTAGCGGGGGTGTCAGATACGCAGTATTTT.

Only a few counts were recorded for this clonotype. The chain joins TRBV7-2 to TRBJ2-3, with TRBD1 as a possible D gene (5 bases). From germline, CDR1 is SGHTA and CDR2 FQGNSA. The CDR3 runs to 14 residues. The V end lost 5 bases, the J end lost 2 bases, and 11 bases lay between the germline ends. CDR3 nucleotides: TGTGCCAGCAGCCGACAGAAAGACACAGATACGCAGTATTTT. It yields the protein CASSRQKDTDTQYF.

The chain recombines TRBV11-2 with TRBJ2-1, with D hard to call. The CDR3 spans 15 residues. Between the trimmed V and J ends, which lost 5 bases and 3 bases, there was a span of 14 bases. Germline values: CDR1 SGHAT, CDR2 FQNNGV. CDR3 residues: CASSMGTQSYNEQFF. The CDR3 DNA follows: TGTGCCAGCAGCATGGGCACTCAGAGCTACAATGAGCAGTTCTTC.

This clonotype was seen a few times. The rearrangement joins TRBV12-3 or TRBV12-4 to TRBJ1-5; TRBD1 agrees at 7 bases. Germline trimming cut 4 bases from V and 5 bases from J; bases unmatched to any gene: 5. The CDR3 is 14 residues long. The DNA of the CDR3 is TGTGCCAGCAGTTCGACAGGGCGGTATCAGCCCCAGCATTTT. It translates to CASSSTGRYQPQHF.

Notes on this clonotype: Since a much larger clone is just one base distant, this may be a read error. The V and J genes are TRBV20-1 and TRBJ2-1, with a tentative D call TRBD2 (6 bases). Germline V gene sequence: CDR1 DFQATT, CDR2 SNEGSKA (reference sequence). Trimming cost V 0 bases and J 9 bases, with 18 bases left between them. The CDR3 is made up of 15 amino acids. In nucleotides, the CDR3 is TGCAGTGCTAGAGACGTGGGGGGTCCATCTGGTGAGCAGTTCTTC. It specifies CSARDVGGPSGEQFF.

This clonotype was recorded a few times. The rearrangement joins TRBV29-1 to TRBJ1-5; the match to TRBD1 covers 7 bases. V lost 4 bases to trimming and J lost 7 bases; unmatched junction nucleotides: 7. CDR3 length equals 13 residues. Germline-derived CDR1 and CDR2 are SQVTM and ANQGSEA. The CDR3 spells CSVGQGLEQPQHF. DNA for the CDR3: TGCAGCGTTGGACAGGGATTGGAGCAGCCCCAGCATTTT.

This clonotype was seen a handful of times. The rearrangement uses TRBV11-1 and TRBJ2-7, with D maybe TRBD1 (5 bases). Looked up from germline, CDR1 is SGHAT and CDR2 is FQDESV (reference sequence). The CDR3 is made up of 13 amino acids. Trimming pared 6 bases from V and 7 bases from J, leaving 16 bases between. The CDR3 coding sequence is TGTGCCAGCAGAGGTTTTAGGGGCGTTGAGCAGTACTTC. It codes for CASRGFRGVEQYF. Combining the CDR3 with reference TRBV11-1 and TRBJ2-7 gives the whole variable domain EAEVAQSPRYKITEKSQAVAFWCDPISGHATLYWYRQILGQGPELLVQFQDESVVDDSQLPKDRFSAERLKGVDSTLKIQPAELGDSAMYLCASRGFRGVEQYFGPGTRLTVT.

This clonotype was found many times. The rearrangement links TRBV12-3 or TRBV12-4 to TRBJ1-2, with no clear D. The ends were cut back, 2 bases at V and 4 bases at J, with 17 bases in the middle. CDR3 length: 16 amino acids. The CDR3 DNA reads as TGTGCCAGCAGTTTAAAGGGCCAGCTTAACCTCTATGGCTACACCTTC. Encoded protein: CASSLKGQLNLYGYTF.

The chain links TRBV7-8 to TRBJ2-7; a weak D match, TRBD1 (6 bases). V was cut by 5 bases and J by 0 bases, with 20 bases left in between. The CDR3 has 17 amino acids. Germline-derived CDR1 and CDR2 are SGHVS and FQNEAQ. The DNA of the CDR3 is TGTGCCAGCAGCGTCGGGACACTAAAAGCGGTCTCCTACGAGCAGTACTTC. Amino acid sequence: CASSVGTLKAVSYEQYF.

To note about this clonotype: The junction does not match germline at one end; this may be a read error. The V call is TRBV7-2, the J call TRBJ1-1; D is ambiguous. Germline lookup yields CDR1 SGHTA and CDR2 FQGNSA. The CDR3 runs to 16 residues. CDR3 bases: TGTGCCGGCAGCTTACCCAGGAATTATTTGAACACTGAAGCTTTCTTT. The encoded protein is CAGSLPRNYLNTEAFF. The variable domain in full, with the rest retrieved from reference TRBV7-2 and TRBJ1-1, is GAGVSQSPSNKVTEKGKDVELRCDPISGHTALYWYRQSLGQGLEFLIYFQGNSAPDKSGLPSDRFSAERTGGSVSTLTIQRTQQEDSAVYLCAGSLPRNYLNTEAFFGQGTRLTVV.

There are a few counts of this clonotype. The chain uses TRBV9 and TRBJ1-2; no firm D call. V gave up 0 bases and J gave up 6 bases, with 9 bases separating them. Germline CDR1 and CDR2: SGDLS and YYNGEE. The length of the CDR3 is 13 residues. CDR3 residues: CASSVGAGHGYTF. CDR3 DNA: TGTGCCAGCAGCGTAGGAGCGGGTCATGGCTACACCTTC.

This clonotype showed up just a few times. The V and J genes are TRBV3-1 and TRBJ1-5; no clear D. The CDR3 has 14 residues. V shed 3 bases and J shed 0 bases, with 6 bases lying between them. From germline, CDR1 is LGHDT and CDR2 YNNKEL (reference sequence). For the CDR3, the DNA is TGTGCCAGCAGCCACGACCATAGCAATCAGCCCCAGCATTTT. Its protein product is CASSHDHSNQPQHF.

This clonotype was detected ten times or more. V gene TRBV20-1 combines with J gene TRBJ2-3, with D tentatively TRBD1 (6 bases). This CDR3 is built from 15 residues. V shed 3 bases and J shed 5 bases, with 18 bases lying between them. CDR1 and CDR2 (germline): DFQATT, SNEGSKA (reference sequence). CDR3 nucleotides: TGCAGTGCTAGGGGGACAAGGGGCAGGGAAGATACGCAGTATTTT. This sequence encodes CSARGTRGREDTQYF.

This clonotype occurred a few times. This rearrangement joins TRBV2 to TRBJ2-5; D is undetermined. This CDR3 is built from 14 residues. The ends were cut back, 7 bases at V and 5 bases at J, with 17 bases in the middle. Per germline, CDR1 SNHLY and CDR2 FYNNEI. The CDR3 is CASKMDGPRETQYF. The CDR3 nucleotides read TGTGCCAGCAAAATGGACGGTCCAAGGGAGACCCAGTACTTC.

This chain uses TRBV13 with TRBJ2-5; possible D gene TRBD2, 5 bases. In germline, CDR1 is PRHDT, CDR2 FYEKMQ (reference sequence). V gave up 0 bases and J gave up 7 bases, with 15 bases separating them. CDR3 size: 15 residues. This chain's CDR3 is CASSLGSGVGGTQYF. The DNA of the CDR3 is TGTGCCAGCAGCTTAGGGTCGGGTGTAGGAGGGACCCAGTACTTC.

This clonotype was observed a few times. The gene calls are TRBV12-3 or TRBV12-4 and TRBJ1-2, with a possible D match to TRBD1 (5 bases). Trimming took 5 bases from V and 10 from J, leaving 17 bases between them. The CDR3 loop spans 13 amino acids. As DNA, the CDR3 is TGTGCCAGCAGTCGCACTGGACATGTCTCCTACACCTTC. It translates to CASSRTGHVSYTF.

This clonotype appeared a few times. The chain combines TRBV7-2 with TRBJ2-1; possible D gene TRBD1, 6 bases. With 4 bases removed from V and 2 bases from J, the gap between germline ends came to 21 bases. Germline loops: CDR1 SGHTA, CDR2 FQGNSA. The CDR3 is 18 amino acids. This CDR3 reads CASSYRSPDRSTYNEQFF. The CDR3 DNA follows: TGTGCCAGCAGCTACCGATCTCCCGACAGGTCCACCTACAATGAGCAGTTCTTC.